Following are 17 T cell receptor beta chains from one sample sequenced in a study of blood T cell repertoires in COVID-19. Generated by immunoSEQ multiplex PCR, the TCRdb table keeps only in-frame clones and is missing some. The sample carries roughly 410,000 clones, 75% to 90% recorded once. The source material was peripheral blood. All receptors derive from a woman in her 40s with COVID-19, enrolled during active disease.

This rearrangement joins TRBV15 to TRBJ2-1; D might be TRBD1 (6 bases). V was trimmed by 4 bases and J by 4 bases, leaving 14 bases between them. Germline CDR1 reads LNHNV; CDR2 reads YYDKDF (reference sequence). The CDR3 has 15 residues. DNA for the CDR3: TGTGCCACCAGCACTTACCCCGGGACATACAATGAGCAGTTCTTC. The encoded protein is CATSTYPGTYNEQFF.

Note on this clone: Additional DNA sequences in this sample encode the identical CDR3. J is TRBJ1-2 and V is TRBV2, with no clear D. Looked up from germline, CDR1 is SNHLY and CDR2 is FYNNEI. Trimming removed 4 bases from V and 1 base from J, with 7 bases in between. The CDR3 spans 13 residues. For the CDR3, the DNA is TGTGCCAGCAGTGGAACCGGTAACTATGGCTACACCTTC. Translating it yields CASSGTGNYGYTF.

The V call is TRBV5-4, the J call TRBJ2-2; 8 bases fit TRBD1. V shed 2 bases, J shed 4 bases, and the junction held 4 bases outside the gene matches. Germline V gives CDR1 SGHNT, CDR2 YYREEE (reference sequence). The CDR3 runs to 15 residues. This CDR3 reads CASSFDRGGTGELFF. CDR3 DNA: TGTGCCAGCAGCTTCGACAGGGGAGGCACCGGGGAGCTGTTTTTT.

This chain links TRBV9 with TRBJ1-1; 8 bases are a match to TRBD1. This CDR3 is built from 14 residues. Germline assignment: CDR1 SGDLS and CDR2 YYNGEE. V dropped 4 bases and J dropped 3; count of bases not matched to a gene: 5. The CDR3 loop reads CASSTGQGYTEAFF. The CDR3 bases are TGTGCCAGCAGCACCGGACAGGGCTACACTGAAGCTTTCTTT.

V gene TRBV7-2 combines with J gene TRBJ1-1; 7 bases fit TRBD1. Germline CDR1 reads SGHTA; CDR2 reads FQGNSA. CDR3 length: 15 residues. J was trimmed by 1 base and V by 5 bases; bases with no gene match: 7. CDR3 residues: CASSRPRTGNTEAFF. The CDR3 nucleotides read TGTGCCAGCAGCCGCCCCCGGACAGGGAACACTGAAGCTTTCTTT.

J is TRBJ1-1 and V is TRBV5-5; 7 bases are shared with TRBD1. This CDR3 contains 12 residues. V shed 0 bases, J shed 8 bases, and the junction held 1 base outside the gene matches. Germline V gene sequence: CDR1 SGHKS, CDR2 YYEKEE (reference sequence). CDR3 bases: TGTGCCAGCAGCTTGGGGGACAGAGAAGCTTTCTTT. This gives the protein CASSLGDREAFF.

The V and J genes are TRBV5-1 and TRBJ2-3; a weak D match, TRBD1 (5 bases). Per germline, CDR1 SGHRS and CDR2 YFSETQ. Trimming took off 0 bases at V and 5 bases at J, with 13 bases between the two ends. This CDR3 has 15 residues. The CDR3 DNA sequence: TGCGCCAGCAGCTTGGATCAGGGCCGAAGAGATACGCAGTATTTT. It is translated as CASSLDQGRRDTQYF.

The V call is TRBV7-2, the J call TRBJ1-1, with 10 bases identical to TRBD1. The CDR3 extends over 13 amino acids. Germline lookup yields CDR1 SGHTA and CDR2 FQGNSA. V was clipped by 5 bases and J by 7 bases; unmatched bases: 4. CDR3 in DNA: TGTGCCAGCAGCCAAGACAGGGGGCTTGAAGCTTTCTTT. Translating it yields CASSQDRGLEAFF.

The gene calls are TRBV7-2 and TRBJ2-1, with 7 bases matching TRBD1. The germline gives CDR1 SGHTA, CDR2 FQGNSA. The CDR3 is 16 residues long. With V trimmed by 3 bases and J by 0 bases, 5 bases remained unmatched. This chain's CDR3 is CASSFKGAPSYNEQFF. In nucleotides, the CDR3 is TGTGCCAGCAGCTTTAAGGGGGCCCCCTCCTACAATGAGCAGTTCTTC.

This clone was counted once. The chain uses TRBV28 and TRBJ2-5, with TRBD2 matching 8 bases. The CDR3 has 17 residues. Germline V gene lookup returns CDR1 MDHEN and CDR2 SYDVKM. J was trimmed by 0 bases and V by 4 bases; bases with no gene match: 10. As DNA, the CDR3 is TGTGCCAGCAGTTCCCCCCCCGGGAGGGGTTACCAAGAGACCCAGTACTTC. It yields the protein CASSSPPGRGYQETQYF.

The rearrangement links TRBV28 to TRBJ1-5; D call uncertain. Germline assignment: CDR1 MDHEN and CDR2 SYDVKM. V dropped 6 bases and J dropped 0 bases, with 18 bases sitting between them. This CDR3 is 17 amino acids long. Here the CDR3 reads CASRRKTFLTSNQPQHF. Here the CDR3 DNA reads TGTGCCAGCAGGCGAAAGACATTCTTGACTAGCAATCAGCCCCAGCATTTT.

The chain carries TRBV28 and TRBJ1-1; 7 bases agree with TRBD1. Germline assignment: CDR1 MDHEN and CDR2 SYDVKM. The V segment lost 8 bases and the J segment 4 bases; nucleotides outside the gene matches: 13. The CDR3 consists of 15 residues. CDR3 bases: TGTGCCAGCGCCGGCAGGGGGGCAGGGGGCACTGAAGCTTTCTTT. Protein: CASAGRGAGGTEAFF. The full variable domain, in which reference TRBV28 and TRBJ1-1 provide the parts outside the CDR3, is DVKVTQSSRYLVKRTGEKVFLECVQDMDHENMFWYRQDPGLGLRLIYFSYDVKMKEKGDIPEGYSVSREKKERFSLILESASTNQTSMYLCASAGRGAGGTEAFFGQGTRLTVV.

This rearrangement joins TRBV18 to TRBJ1-1; D is undetermined. The V gene's germline CDR1 is KGHSH and CDR2 LQKENI. V was shortened by 3 bases and J by 4 bases, with 15 bases between the two germline ends. The CDR3 covers 15 residues. The CDR3 bases are TGTGCCAGCTCACCCACAACCGGGGAGGGCACTGAAGCTTTCTTT. As protein: CASSPTTGEGTEAFF.

The chain is built from TRBV15 and TRBJ1-4, with D perhaps TRBD1 (5 bases). The CDR3 totals 18 residues. Trimming stripped 1 base from V and 3 bases from J, with 18 bases between. Germline lookup yields CDR1 LNHNV and CDR2 YYDKDF (reference sequence). CDR3 sequence: CATSRVGRAPHANEKLFF. CDR3 in DNA: TGTGCCACCAGCAGAGTCGGCAGGGCACCACATGCTAATGAAAAACTGTTTTTT.

The chain employs TRBV7-9 and TRBJ2-7; 11 nucleotides match TRBD1. V shed 6 bases, J shed 7 bases, and the junction held 11 bases outside the gene matches. The length of the CDR3 is 15 residues. Looked up from germline, CDR1 is SEHNR and CDR2 is FQNEAQ (reference sequence). CDR3 coding DNA: TGTGCCAGCAGTTCCACCGGACAGGGGGCGGGAGAGCAGTACTTC. It codes for CASSSTGQGAGEQYF.

This chain connects TRBV4-3 to TRBJ1-6; unclear D gene. The V and J ends lost 3 bases and 5 bases respectively, with 11 bases between them. CDR3 length: 15 amino acids. The germline gives CDR1 LGHNA, CDR2 YSLEER. The CDR3: CASSQVTADNSPLHF. CDR3 DNA: TGCGCCAGCAGCCAGGTGACCGCGGATAATTCACCCCTCCACTTT.

This chain connects TRBV27 to TRBJ1-5; tentatively, D is TRBD1 (6 bases). This CDR3 comprises 14 residues. The V and J ends lost 5 bases and 2 bases respectively, with 10 bases between them. Per germline, CDR1 MNHEY and CDR2 SMNVEV (reference sequence). The CDR3 spells CASSTTGRNQPQHF. The CDR3 DNA follows: TGTGCCAGCAGTACGACAGGACGCAATCAGCCCCAGCATTTT.